This T cell receptor (beta chain) was found in a study of cytomegalovirus exposure and HLA in healthy donors. Germline-derived CDR1 and CDR2 are SGHRS and YFSETQ. V dropped 2 bases and J dropped 4; count of bases not matched to a gene: 14. This CDR3 comprises 17 residues. Repertoires were generated with immunoSEQ multiplex PCR, while TCRdb's copy carries only in-frame clones and drops some. The sample yields around 150,000 clones, around 88% seen once. The chain carries TRBV5-1 and TRBJ1-1, with 7 bases aligning to TRBD1. This receptor was obtained from a woman aged 18-29 years in good health and CMV-seropositive. The sequenced sample consisted of PBMCs. CDR3 coding DNA: TGCGCCAGCAGCTTAACCCAACAGGGGTTCGGTTCCACTGAAGCTTTCTTT. Translated, it gives CASSLTQQGFGSTEAFF.